This TCR beta chain comes out of a study of PD-1 blockade in classical Hodgkin lymphoma. Sequenced by immunoSEQ multiplex PCR; TCRdb stores in-frame clones only, minus some. The sample carries about 17,000 clones, 75% recorded once. Sample time point: cycle 4 day 1 (C4D1), after 5 to 7 weeks of nivolumab. Relapse after autologous stem cell transplantation occurred in every patient, and brentuximab vedotin exposure varied. Researchers used magnetic negative selection to pull out pure CD4+ T cells from thawed PBMCs. V was pared by 4 bases and J by 3 bases, with 21 bases of the junction left unmatched. CDR3 length equals 20 residues. Germline V gene sequence: CDR1 SGHRS, CDR2 YFSETQ.

The rearrangement uses TRBV5-1 and TRBJ2-1, with 8 bases aligning to TRBD2. The receptor's source is a human donor with classical Hodgkin lymphoma. This material consisted of CD4+ T cells from blood, taken before the fourth cycle of nivolumab. The CDR3 region has the DNA TGCGCCAGCAGCATGCAGAGCGGGACTAGACTCACCGGGAGCTACAATGAGCAGTTCTTC. Protein sequence: CASSMQSGTRLTGSYNEQFF.